One T cell receptor beta chain is described in this entry. Its antigen is still unknown. The record originates from a study of cytomegalovirus exposure and HLA in healthy donors. Study in general: Unique TCRs numbering roughly 80 million, obtained from HLA-typed donors, made up an early data release.

Regarding the study as a whole: In vitro testing confirmed a few CMV-associated chains as specific for CMV antigens. One variant, a missense change in DCLRE1C, was linked in a later analysis to TCR beta V- and J-gene trimming. In presence/absence analyses, roughly uniform sequencing depth across donors was assumed.

The CDR3 totals 13 residues. The germline V gene encodes CDR1 MDHEN and CDR2 SYDVKM. V lost 5 bases and J 3 bases, leaving 11 bases between the germline ends. PCR involved 60 Vbeta and 13 Jbeta primers. Using immunoSEQ multiplex PCR, the repertoire was profiled, and TCRdb retains in-frame clones only, with some absent. The sample has 60,000 to 70,000 clones, 70% to 90% seen once; the top ten hold over 2.5%. This receptor was obtained from a woman aged 30 to 39 in good health and CMV-seronegative. Sequenced input: PBMCs. V usage is TRBV28 and J usage is TRBJ2-7, with TRBD2 as a possible D gene (6 bases). The CDR3: CASSPGLIYEQYF. The CDR3 region has the DNA TGTGCCAGCAGTCCGGGACTCATCTACGAGCAGTACTTC.